This T cell receptor (beta chain) was profiled in a study of blood T cells in healthy people across ages. A second PCR of about 6 to 11 cycles used a sample-barcoded 5' primer and a J-beta primer mix. Every individual sample yielded 2.5 million or more paired-end reads (each containing CDR3). Each CDR3 protein gets one entry after TCRdb re-called the 5' RACE reads with MiXCR. The repertoire has roughly 1,300,000 distinct CDR3 sequences, approximately 60% of them found once; the top ten carry over 6.5%. Whole-study results and caveats: PBMCs went unsorted, and a conclusive naive versus antigen-experienced comparison was therefore prevented. Diversity of TCR beta correlated strongly with naive T cell percentage.

This CDR3 is 13 amino acids long. Germline V gene sequence: CDR1 SGHTA, CDR2 FQGNSA. Trimming cost V 5 bases and J 9 bases, with 14 bases left between them. In the case of this clonotype: No antigen is known for it.

The gene calls are TRBV7-2 and TRBJ2-1; D call uncertain. Sequencing used blood. This clonotype originated in a man aged 18-30 years in good health. The CDR3 DNA is TGTGCCAGCAGCGCTTTATTGCGAGGTGAGCAGTTCTTC. Protein: CASSALLRGEQFF.